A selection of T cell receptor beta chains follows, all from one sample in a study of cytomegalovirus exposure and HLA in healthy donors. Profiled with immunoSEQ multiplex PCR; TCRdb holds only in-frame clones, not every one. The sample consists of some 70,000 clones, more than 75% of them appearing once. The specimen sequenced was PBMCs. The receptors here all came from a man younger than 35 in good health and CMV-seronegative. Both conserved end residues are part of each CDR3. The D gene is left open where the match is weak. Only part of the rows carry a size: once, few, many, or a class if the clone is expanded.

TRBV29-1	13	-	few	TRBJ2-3	CSGTASSTDTQYF	TGCAGCGGGACAGCTTCTAGCACAGATACGCAGTATTTT
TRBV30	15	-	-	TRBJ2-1	CASNAGGKSYNEQFF	TGTGCCTCAAATGCTGGCGGAAAATCCTACAATGAGCAGTTCTTC
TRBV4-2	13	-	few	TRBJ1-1	CASSRGGPGEAFF	TGTGCCAGCAGCCGCGGCGGGCCTGGGGAAGCTTTCTTT
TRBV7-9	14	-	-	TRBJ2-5	CASSLANSFETQYF	TGTGCCAGCAGCTTAGCGAACAGCTTTGAGACCCAGTACTTC
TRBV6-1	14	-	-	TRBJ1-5	CASSEAAPNQPQHF	TGTGCCAGCAGTGAAGCGGCCCCAAATCAGCCCCAGCATTTT
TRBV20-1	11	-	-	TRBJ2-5	CSARVRETQYF	TGCAGTGCTAGAGTACGGGAGACCCAGTACTTC
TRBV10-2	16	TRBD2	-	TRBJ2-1	CASSEPTSGIGNEQFF	TGCGCCAGCAGTGAGCCGACTAGCGGGATAGGCAATGAGCAGTTCTTC
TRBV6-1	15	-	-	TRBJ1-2	CASSELRGPNYGYTF	TGTGCCAGCAGTGAATTGCGGGGCCCTAACTATGGCTACACCTTC
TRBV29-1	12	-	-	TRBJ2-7	CSVGRGTYEQYF	TGCAGCGTGGGTCGGGGAACCTACGAGCAGTACTTC
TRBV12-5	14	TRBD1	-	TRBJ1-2	CASGLADRVHGYTF	TGTGCTAGTGGTTTGGCAGACAGGGTTCATGGCTACACCTTC
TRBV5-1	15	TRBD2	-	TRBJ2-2	CASSLGLAATGELFF	TGCGCCAGCAGCTTGGGACTAGCGGCTACCGGGGAGCTGTTTTTT
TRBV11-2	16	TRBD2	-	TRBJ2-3	CASSPGLAGNTDTQYF	TGTGCCAGCAGCCCAGGACTAGCGGGGAACACAGATACGCAGTATTTT
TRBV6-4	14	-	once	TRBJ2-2	CASSDGSSTGELFF	TGTGCCAGCAGTGACGGATCTAGCACCGGGGAGCTGTTTTTT
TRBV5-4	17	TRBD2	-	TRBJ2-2	CASSRGGLAGNTGELFF	TGTGCCAGCAGTAGAGGAGGGCTAGCGGGAAACACCGGGGAGCTGTTTTTT
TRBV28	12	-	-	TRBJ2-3	CASSLLTDTQYF	TGTGCCAGCAGTTTACTAACAGATACGCAGTATTTT
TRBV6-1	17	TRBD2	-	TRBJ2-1	CASSGFSGGTYYNEQFF	TGTGCCAGCAGTGGATTTAGCGGGGGGACCTATTACAATGAGCAGTTCTTC
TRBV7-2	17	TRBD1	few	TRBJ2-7	CASSPSGYDRDRYEQYF	TGTGCCAGCAGCCCGAGCGGATACGACCGGGACAGGTACGAGCAGTACTTC
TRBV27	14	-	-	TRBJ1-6	CASSLASYNSPLHF	TGTGCCAGCAGTTTGGCATCTTATAATTCACCCCTCCACTTT
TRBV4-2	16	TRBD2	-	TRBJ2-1	CASSQGLADSYNEQFF	TGTGCCAGCAGCCAAGGCCTAGCGGACTCCTACAATGAGCAGTTCTTC
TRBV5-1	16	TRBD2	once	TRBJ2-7	CASSTTPGTNSYEQYF	TGCGCCAGCAGCACCACGCCCGGGACTAATTCCTACGAGCAGTACTTC
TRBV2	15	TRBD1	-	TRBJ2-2	CASRETGGNTGELFF	TGTGCCAGCAGGGAGACAGGGGGCAACACCGGGGAGCTGTTTTTT
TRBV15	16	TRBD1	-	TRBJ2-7	CATSSPLTGEIYEQYF	TGTGCCACCAGCAGCCCCTTGACAGGGGAAATCTACGAGCAGTACTTC
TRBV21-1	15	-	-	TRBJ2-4	CAAPVGGDDNNIQYF	TGTGCCGCCCCAGTCGGGGGGGACGACAACAACATTCAGTACTTC
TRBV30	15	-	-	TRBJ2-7	CAWTLEGGTAYEQYF	TGTGCCTGGACCCTAGAAGGAGGGACAGCTTACGAGCAGTACTTC
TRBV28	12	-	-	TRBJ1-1	CASTLRNTEAFF	TGTGCCAGCACTCTTCGGAACACTGAAGCTTTCTTT
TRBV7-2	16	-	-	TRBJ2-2	CASSLGPIGSPGELFF	TGTGCCAGCAGCTTAGGGCCCATTGGTTCCCCCGGGGAGCTGTTTTTT
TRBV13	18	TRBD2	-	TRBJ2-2	CASSPGTSGSRSTGELFF	TGTGCCAGCAGCCCAGGGACTAGCGGGAGTCGTTCCACCGGGGAGCTGTTTTTT